This entry lists 28 T cell receptor beta chains sequenced from one sample in a study of Ad26.COV2.S vaccination and SARS-CoV-2 variants. The treatment: roughly 20 received Ad26.COV2.S at low or high dose, single or two shots; roughly 5 received placebo; per-sample allocation not given. At day 63 after the first vaccine or placebo injection, samples were drawn. Sequencing used immunoSEQ multiplex PCR; TCRdb keeps in-frame clones, though not all of them. This table has approximately 460,000 clones, 80% to 90% appearing once. The starting material was peripheral blood, obtained in a trial of Ad26.COV2.S vaccine versus placebo. These receptors were obtained from a person between 18 and 65 years old who received the Ad26.COV2.S COVID-19 vaccine or a placebo.

V usage is TRBV3-1 (or the pseudogene TRBV3-2) and J usage is TRBJ1-1; D remains unclear. Germline V lookup: CDR1 LGHDT, CDR2 YNNKEL (reference sequence). The length of the CDR3 is 13 residues. Trimming removed 3 bases from V and 6 bases from J, with 11 bases in between. The CDR3 spells CASSQAHRAEAFF. CDR3 DNA: TGTGCCAGCAGCCAGGCCCATAGGGCTGAAGCTTTCTTT.

This clone was observed many times. J is TRBJ2-2 and V is TRBV6-5, with D unresolved. Germline V gene lookup returns CDR1 MNHEY and CDR2 SVGAGI. V was pared by 5 bases and J by 4 bases, with 11 bases between. The length of the CDR3 is 14 residues. For the CDR3, the DNA is TGTGCCAGCAGTCCGAAAGAGATCACCGGGGAGCTGTTTTTT. Amino acids: CASSPKEITGELFF.

This chain links TRBV3-1 (or the pseudogene TRBV3-2) with TRBJ2-2; 8 nucleotides agree with TRBD1. Germline V gene sequence: CDR1 LGHDT, CDR2 YNNKEL (reference sequence). Unmatched junction bases numbered 4, after V lost 4 bases and J lost 0 bases. The CDR3 extends over 16 amino acids. Written as DNA, the CDR3 is TGTGCCAGCAGCCGGTGGACAGGGTCGAACACCGGGGAGCTGTTTTTT. Its protein is CASSRWTGSNTGELFF.

The rearrangement uses TRBV7-8 and TRBJ1-1; D might be TRBD1 (6 bases). The CDR3 is 15 residues long. Trimming pared 0 bases from V and 2 bases from J, leaving 10 bases between. CDR1 and CDR2 from the germline V gene are SGHVS and FQNEAQ. CDR3 nucleotides: TGTGCCAGCAGCTTAGCGTTAGGGACAAACACTGAAGCTTTCTTT. Translating it yields CASSLALGTNTEAFF.

The chain uses TRBV20-1 and TRBJ1-4; D ambiguous. The V gene lost 4 bases and the J gene lost 4 bases, with 7 bases spanning the gap. Germline values: CDR1 DFQATT, CDR2 SNEGSKA (reference sequence). The CDR3 runs 12 residues. The CDR3: CSANDGNEKLFF. CDR3 nucleotide sequence: TGCAGTGCTAATGACGGTAATGAAAAACTGTTTTTT.

The chain uses TRBV7-9 and TRBJ2-7; D remains unclear. The germline gives CDR1 SEHNR, CDR2 FQNEAQ (reference sequence). Trimming removed 5 bases at V and 5 bases at J, with 10 bases between. The CDR3 totals 12 residues. CDR3 region: CASSPRWDEQYF. The CDR3 region has the DNA TGTGCCAGCAGCCCCCGGTGGGACGAGCAGTACTTC.

For this clone: Other DNA variants within this sample encode the same CDR3. The gene calls are TRBV6-2 or TRBV6-3 and TRBJ1-2; TRBD1 might be the D (5 bases). CDR1 is MNHEY, CDR2 SVGEGT, per germline. V shed 6 bases and J shed 2 bases, with 10 bases lying between them. The CDR3 is 13 residues long. For the CDR3, the DNA is TGTGCCAGCAGCCCGGGACGGAACTATGGCTACACCTTC. It yields the protein CASSPGRNYGYTF.

The chain joins TRBV9 to TRBJ2-1, with TRBD2 matching over 15 bases. The germline V gene has CDR1 SGDLS and CDR2 YYNGEE. Trimming at V came to 4 bases and at J to 3 bases, leaving 8 bases not matched to a gene. The CDR3 extends over 18 amino acids. The CDR3 sequence: CASSSSGTSGRNYNEQFF. The CDR3 DNA reads TGTGCCAGCAGCTCCTCCGGGACTAGCGGGAGGAACTACAATGAGCAGTTCTTC.

This rearrangement joins TRBV2 to TRBJ1-3; D remains unclear. This CDR3 has 16 amino acids. The V end was cut by 2 bases, the J end by 0 bases, with 11 bases between. The germline V gene encodes CDR1 SNHLY and CDR2 FYNNEI. The CDR3 spells CASSEKAGFSGNTIYF. The CDR3 region has the DNA TGTGCCAGCAGTGAAAAGGCCGGCTTCTCTGGAAACACCATATATTTT.

This clone showed up just a few times. CDR3 sequence (DNA): TGTGCCAGCAAGGTCACCCTCGGCGGTGGAAACACCATATATTTT. The encoded protein is CASKVTLGGGNTIYF. The chain uses TRBV2 and TRBJ1-3; the D is unclear. Germline CDR1 is SNHLY and CDR2 is FYNNEI. The CDR3 consists of 15 residues. V lost 7 bases and J lost 3, with 16 bases in between.

Details on this clone: Distinct nucleotide sequences in the sample also encode this CDR3. V is TRBV27 and J is TRBJ1-3; D may be TRBD1 (5 bases). CDR3 length equals 13 residues. Trimming took 6 bases from V and 4 from J, leaving 10 bases between them. CDR1 is MNHEY and CDR2 is SMNVEV in the germline V gene (reference sequence). In nucleotides, the CDR3 is TGTGCCAGCAGCTCAGGGTCCGGAAACACCATATATTTT. It codes for CASSSGSGNTIYF.

This clone was found once. In the same sample, other DNA sequences code for this CDR3. This sequence joins TRBV29-1 and TRBJ1-1; 8 bases match TRBD1. From germline, CDR1 is SQVTM and CDR2 ANQGSEA. With V trimmed by 6 bases and J by 1 base, 1 base remained unmatched. CDR3 length: 12 amino acids. DNA for the CDR3: TGCAGCGTCGACAGGGGGAACACTGAAGCTTTCTTT. Translating it yields CSVDRGNTEAFF.

The chain combines TRBV19 with TRBJ2-1, with 11 bases matching TRBD2. Germline assignment: CDR1 LNHDA and CDR2 SQIVND (reference sequence). This CDR3 contains 17 residues. V lost 0 bases, J lost 4 bases, and 5 bases stayed unmatched. The CDR3 nucleotides read TGTGCCAGTAGTATAGATTACACTAGCGGGAGTTACAATGAGCAGTTCTTC. Its protein product is CASSIDYTSGSYNEQFF.

The J gene is TRBJ1-5, the V gene TRBV30, with TRBD1 matching over 11 bases. The CDR3 runs 14 residues. CDR1 is GTSNPN, CDR2 SVGIG, per germline (reference sequence). The trim removed 5 bases at V and 1 base at J, leaving 1 base unmatched. The CDR3 sequence is CAWGQGASNQPQHF. The CDR3 bases are TGTGCCTGGGGACAGGGGGCGAGCAATCAGCCCCAGCATTTT.

This chain uses TRBV7-3 with TRBJ2-6; no reliable D call. The CDR3 totals 17 residues. V was cut by 0 bases and J by 6 bases, with 15 bases left in between. From germline, CDR1 is SGHTA and CDR2 FQGTGA. CDR3 in DNA: TGTGCCAGCAGCTTAACAGGCAGTTCCCCTGTGGCCAACGTCCTGACTTTC. As protein: CASSLTGSSPVANVLTF.

Remarks on this clone: The same CDR3 arises from other DNA sequences in this sample as well. The rearrangement links TRBV5-1 to TRBJ1-2; TRBD1 matches at 8 bases. The V gene's germline CDR1 is SGHRS and CDR2 YFSETQ. After removal of 4 bases from V and 5 bases from J, the junction contained 7 bases not matched to a gene. The CDR3 runs 14 residues. Here the CDR3 DNA reads TGCGCCAGCAGCCTAGGACAGGGAGGGTATGGCTACACCTTC. Its translation is CASSLGQGGYGYTF.

This clone was seen only once. The V and J genes are TRBV18 and TRBJ2-7; no clear D. V lost 2 bases, J lost 3 bases, and 5 bases lay in between. CDR1 is KGHSH and CDR2 is LQKENI in the germline V gene. The CDR3 consists of 12 residues. CDR3 sequence reads: CASSPYGYEQYF. The CDR3 region has the DNA TGTGCCAGCTCACCATACGGCTACGAGCAGTACTTC.

The chain couples TRBV28 to TRBJ2-7; D is possibly TRBD2 (5 bases). V was trimmed by 11 bases and J by 0 bases, leaving 14 bases between them. Looked up from germline, CDR1 is MDHEN and CDR2 is SYDVKM. This CDR3 region has 13 residues. The CDR3 spells CAVVGESSYEQYF. The DNA of the CDR3 is TGTGCCGTTGTCGGGGAGAGCTCCTACGAGCAGTACTTC.

The chain combines TRBV10-2 with TRBJ1-2, with D perhaps matching TRBD1 (6 bases). The germline CDR1 and CDR2 sequences are WSHSY and SAAADI. The CDR3 extends over 15 amino acids. V lost 3 bases and J lost 8, with 19 bases in between. In DNA form, the CDR3 reads TGCGCCAGCAGTGACCCCAGGGGTCGGGTCGGCGGCTACACCTTC. Translated, it gives CASSDPRGRVGGYTF.

J is TRBJ2-7 and V is TRBV21-1. TRBV21-1 is a pseudogene. The CDR3 spans 15 residues. Here the CDR3 reads CASSQKRTGTYEQYF. CDR3 coding DNA: TGTGCCAGCAGCCAAAAGCGCACGGGCACCTACGAGCAGTACTTC.

The chain recombines TRBV28 with TRBJ2-5; tentative D call: TRBD2 (6 bases). V was clipped by 3 bases and J by 5 bases, with 13 bases between them. The CDR3 has 14 residues. In germline, CDR1 is MDHEN, CDR2 SYDVKM. The DNA for the CDR3 is TGTGCCAGCAGTTTCCTGGACTACGGCGAGACCCAGTACTTC. This sequence encodes CASSFLDYGETQYF.

The chain recombines TRBV6-5 with TRBJ1-2; tentative D call: TRBD1 (5 bases). There are 13 residues in the CDR3. Germline V gives CDR1 MNHEY, CDR2 SVGAGI. V dropped 0 bases and J dropped 4 bases, with 6 bases sitting between them. As DNA, the CDR3 is TGTGCCAGCAGTTACTCGGGGGTCTATGGCTACACCTTC. This translates into CASSYSGVYGYTF.

The rearrangement joins TRBV4-1 to TRBJ1-6; 9 nucleotides align to TRBD1. Germline CDR1 and CDR2: MGHRA and YSYEKL. With 3 bases clipped from V and 6 bases from J, the junction kept 9 bases outside the gene matches. The CDR3 spans 17 residues. In DNA form, the CDR3 reads TGCGCCAGCAGCCAGCCGGGACAGGGCTTCTCTAATTCACCCCTCCACTTT. Its translation is CASSQPGQGFSNSPLHF.

The genes are TRBV19 and TRBJ2-2; D is possibly TRBD2 (6 bases). V shed 5 bases and J shed 3 bases, with 13 bases lying between them. CDR3 length equals 15 residues. Germline CDR1 and CDR2: LNHDA and SQIVND (reference sequence). CDR3 bases: TGTGCCAGTAGTTTGGGGGGTGTGGACACCGGGGAGCTGTTTTTT. Protein product: CASSLGGVDTGELFF. The full variable domain, rest sourced from reference TRBV19 and TRBJ2-2, is DGGITQSPKYLFRKEGQNVTLSCEQNLNHDAMYWYRQDPGQGLRLIYYSQIVNDFQKGDIAEGYSVSREKKESFPLTVTSAQKNPTAFYLCASSLGGVDTGELFFGEGSRLTVL.

The table lists this clone with a few counts. V is TRBV18 and J is TRBJ1-5; D ambiguous. The V gene lost 3 bases and the J gene lost 0 bases, with 6 bases spanning the gap. The germline V gene encodes CDR1 KGHSH and CDR2 LQKENI. This CDR3 contains 14 residues. The CDR3 DNA reads TGTGCCAGCTCACCCCTATATAGCAATCAGCCCCAGCATTTT. Its protein is CASSPLYSNQPQHF.

This chain links TRBV5-1 with TRBJ2-7, with 7 bases matching TRBD2. This CDR3 has 14 residues. Germline V CDR1 and CDR2: SGHRS, YFSETQ. With 1 base clipped from V and 5 bases from J, the junction kept 6 bases outside the gene matches. The CDR3 loop is CASSLSSGGHEQYF. The CDR3 DNA reads as TGCGCCAGCAGCTTGTCATCGGGAGGCCACGAGCAGTACTTC.

This rearrangement joins TRBV6-5 to TRBJ2-1; 10 bases are shared with TRBD1. V dropped 0 bases and J dropped 4; count of bases not matched to a gene: 0. The CDR3 sequence is 15 residues long. Germline V gene lookup returns CDR1 MNHEY and CDR2 SVGAGI. The CDR3 sequence is CASSYSGQGYNEQFF. DNA of the CDR3: TGTGCCAGCAGTTACTCGGGACAGGGGTACAATGAGCAGTTCTTC.

The V and J genes are TRBV18 and TRBJ1-6; 8 bases are shared with TRBD1. The CDR3 has 15 residues. Per the germline V gene, CDR1 is KGHSH and CDR2 is LQKENI. The V segment lost 6 bases and the J segment 6 bases; nucleotides outside the gene matches: 7. The CDR3 DNA reads as TGTGCCAGCTCGCCGCCGGGACAGGCTAATTCACCCCTCCACTTT. This sequence encodes CASSPPGQANSPLHF.